This T cell receptor (beta chain) comes out of a study of T-cell memory formation after mild COVID-19 (dated by TCRdb to about 2021). Notes on the research overall: Most TCR sequence clusters were specific to one of the two donors. The cohort was made up of two young adult volunteers, one female and one male, who were previously healthy. In a couple of donors, T-cell clones that expanded and contracted after mild COVID-19 were tracked by sequencing TCRalpha and TCRbeta repertoires over time. The paper's findings and limits, for the study overall: Whether the second-wave clones peaking on day 37 were SARS-CoV-2 specific was not confirmed. Clones contracting from day 15 to 85 had balanced CD4/CD8 phenotypes, while a second wave expanding from day 15 to 37 was biased towards CD4+. Only two mild cases were covered in the study, and larger cohorts including severe cases with pre-infection samples were considered necessary. The detection of some responding clones in pre-infection memory suggests that pre-existing cross-reactive memory T cells joined the SARS-CoV-2 response. Contracting CD4+ clones appeared mostly in the CM and EM memory subsets, whereas CD8+ clones were enriched in EMRA.

Sequencing relied on an Illumina NovaSeq 6000. cDNA libraries for TCRalpha and TCRbeta were prepared by 5'RACE using constant-segment primers, with sample barcodes and unique molecular identifiers added. RNA was extracted from every sample with Trizol reagent. Amplification of the libraries took two PCR steps, and the second step added a second sample barcode plus Illumina TruSeq adapters. The libraries were sequenced on an Illumina NovaSeq using 2 x 150 bp paired-end reads. For the original study's pipeline: Demultiplexing of reads and collapsing into UMI-guided consensus sequences were performed with migec v1.2.7. Using mixcr v2.1.11, UMI consensuses were aligned to TRA and TRB V and J templates and then assembled into clonotypes. Clonotypes were classified as expanded or contracted when called significant by both edgeR and NoisET, with noise models trained on biological replicates. For edgeR calls, the cutoffs were a false discovery rate-adjusted p below 0.01 and a log2 fold-change threshold of 1. As an exploratory analysis of dynamics, max-normalized trajectories of the 1000 most abundant clonotypes were examined with PCA combined with hierarchical clustering. Each responding clone was given a CD4 or CD8 phenotype based on the CD4+ and CD8+ repertoires, which had been sequenced separately. TCRdb reprocessing: public reads trimmed at Q25 with fastp, clones called with MiXCR, in-frame beta chains kept. Every distinct CDR3 protein forms one entry, paired with its most common genes and DNA. The V and J calls and clone size come from TCRdb's table, not from the authors' own analysis. For this sample there are 190,000 or so distinct CDR3 sequences; around 25% appear just once. The ten top clones hold more than 9.5% of the sample.

Ficoll-Paque density gradient centrifugation was the method used to isolate PBMCs. This clonotype was seen more than once but under ten times. No cognate antigen has been identified for it. There are no base qualities to consult, and no much larger clone falls within one base. CDR1 and CDR2, looked up from the germline V gene, are SGHRS and YFSETQ. Compared with germline, V lacks 2 bases and J lacks 2 bases; bases without a gene match: 3. The CDR3 measures 15 amino acids from cysteine to phenylalanine. Left in the record is the CDR3 DNA by itself, 45 bases read in frame from the first base. The TCR originated in an adult woman who had mild COVID-19 (a few samples of this study predate the infection). The sample titles of this study are shuffled in the database, so cell type and time point are left out; the donor was told from shared clones. In this chain, TRBV5-1 is recombined with TRBJ2-1, with 8 junctional bases fitting TRBD1. The sequenced sample consisted of PBMCs or a T cell subset sorted from them (not recorded which). The nucleotides are TGCGCCAGCAGCTTTGGGACAGGACCCTACAATGAGCAGTTCTTC. Translated, this is CASSFGTGPYNEQFF.